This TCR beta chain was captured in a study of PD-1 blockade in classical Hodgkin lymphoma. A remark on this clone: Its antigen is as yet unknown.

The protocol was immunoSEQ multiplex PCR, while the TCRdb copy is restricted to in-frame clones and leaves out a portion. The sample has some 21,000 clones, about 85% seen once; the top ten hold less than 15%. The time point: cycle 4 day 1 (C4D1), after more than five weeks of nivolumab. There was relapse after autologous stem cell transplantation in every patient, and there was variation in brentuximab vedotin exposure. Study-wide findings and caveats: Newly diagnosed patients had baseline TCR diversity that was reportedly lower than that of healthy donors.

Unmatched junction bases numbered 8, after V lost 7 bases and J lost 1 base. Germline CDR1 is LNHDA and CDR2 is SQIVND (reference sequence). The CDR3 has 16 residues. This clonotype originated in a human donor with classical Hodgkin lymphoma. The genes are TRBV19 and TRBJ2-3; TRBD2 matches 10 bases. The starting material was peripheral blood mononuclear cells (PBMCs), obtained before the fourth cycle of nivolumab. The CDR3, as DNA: TGTGCCAGTACCTCCCGACTAGCGGGTCGCACAGATACGCAGTATTTT. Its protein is CASTSRLAGRTDTQYF.